The next 9 T cell receptor beta chains were all read from a single sample in a study of T-cell memory formation after mild COVID-19. TCRdb redid the calling of the 5' RACE reads with MiXCR, one entry per CDR3 protein. The sample yields 300,000 to 350,000 distinct CDR3 sequences, over 10% seen once. Sequencing was performed on PBMCs or a T cell subset sorted from them (not recorded which). These receptors were obtained from a man younger than 35 who had mild COVID-19 (a few samples of this study predate the infection). Cell type and time point are not known.

The chain recombines TRBV18 with TRBJ2-3; D unresolved. Per germline, CDR1 KGHSH and CDR2 LQKENI. The CDR3 length is 15 residues. Trimming cost V 1 base and J 0 bases, with 8 bases left between them. CDR3 DNA: TGTGCCAGCTCACCACAAGCCCGGAGCACAGATACGCAGTATTTT. Protein sequence: CASSPQARSTDTQYF. Complete variable domain (other parts from reference TRBV18 and TRBJ2-3): NAGVMQNPRHLVRRRGQEARLRCSPMKGHSHVYWYRQLPEEGLKFMVYLQKENIIDESGMPKERFSAEFPKEGPSILRIQQVVRGDSAAYFCASSPQARSTDTQYFGPGTRLTVL.

The rearrangement links TRBV9 to TRBJ2-1, with TRBD1 matching 10 bases. The end of the DNA aligns better with TRBJ2-7, so the J call may be wrong. Germline values: CDR1 SGDLS, CDR2 YYNGEE. The CDR3 is 16 amino acids. The CDR3 sequence: CASSVGDRGRPNEQYF. CDR3 DNA sequence: TGTGCCAGCAGCGTAGGTGACAGGGGGCGCCCCAATGAGCAGTACTTC.

This clonotype was counted only a few times. CDR3 protein: CASSSQGTNEKLFF. The CDR3 DNA follows: TGTGCCAGCAGTTCACAGGGGACTAATGAAAAACTGTTTTTT. The rearrangement uses TRBV7-9 and TRBJ1-4; 7 nucleotides match TRBD1. The ends lost 6 bases at V and 2 bases at J; junction bases unmatched: 3. The CDR3 has 14 amino acids. Germline CDR1 is SEHNR and CDR2 is FQNEAQ (reference sequence).

This clonotype was detected ten times or more. V gene TRBV19 combines with J gene TRBJ1-2, with TRBD1 matching over 7 bases. The trim removed 6 bases at V and 4 bases at J, leaving 5 bases unmatched. CDR1 and CDR2 (germline): LNHDA, SQIVND (reference sequence). This CDR3 has 13 amino acids. This CDR3 reads CASRPGQSYGYTF. Here the CDR3 DNA reads TGTGCCAGTAGACCGGGACAGAGCTATGGCTACACCTTC. Using reference TRBV19 and TRBJ1-2 for the parts outside the CDR3, the full variable domain is DGGITQSPKYLFRKEGQNVTLSCEQNLNHDAMYWYRQDPGQGLRLIYYSQIVNDFQKGDIAEGYSVSREKKESFPLTVTSAQKNPTAFYLCASRPGQSYGYTFGSGTRLTVV.

This clonotype showed up many times. This chain connects TRBV6-2 or TRBV6-3 to TRBJ1-5; 7 bases agree with TRBD1. The germline gives CDR1 MNHEY, CDR2 SVGEGT. V shed 4 bases and J 6 bases; nucleotides not matched to a gene: 9. This CDR3 region has 15 residues. The CDR3 loop reads CASSWTGTPPQPQHF. The CDR3 DNA follows: TGTGCCAGCAGTTGGACAGGAACCCCCCCTCAGCCCCAGCATTTT.

The chain joins TRBV21-1 to TRBJ2-4. TRBV21-1 is described as a pseudogene. CDR3 length: 15 residues. The DNA of the CDR3 is TGTGCCAGCAGCAAACTCTTCTTAGCCAAAAACATTCAGTACTTC. Amino acid sequence: CASSKLFLAKNIQYF.

CDR3 residues: CASSVGWGTLGYTF. Written as DNA, the CDR3 is TGTGCCAGCAGCGTAGGTTGGGGTACCCTTGGCTACACCTTC. The chain links TRBV9 to TRBJ1-2, with D uncertain. The CDR3 loop spans 14 amino acids. Germline-derived CDR1 and CDR2 are SGDLS and YYNGEE. V was trimmed by 0 bases and J by 7 bases, leaving 13 bases between them.

This clonotype was picked up many times. The V and J genes are TRBV29-1 and TRBJ2-7; the D gene could be TRBD1 or TRBD2 (5 bases each). Per the germline V gene, CDR1 is SQVTM and CDR2 is ANQGSEA. V dropped 6 bases and J dropped 9 bases, with 21 bases sitting between them. CDR3 size: 13 residues. CDR3 coding DNA: TGCAGCGTCCAGATCGGGGACGGATACTCGCAGTACGTC. It codes for CSVQIGDGYSQYV.

This clonotype was detected ten times or more. V and J are TRBV23-1 and TRBJ2-4; D may match TRBD1 or TRBD2 (5 bases each). TRBV23-1 is assigned to the ORF class and has an uncertain function. This CDR3 has 14 residues. The V end lost 5 bases, the J end lost 1 base, and 9 bases lay between the germline ends. DNA of the CDR3: TGCGCCAGCAGTAACGAGGGGGCCAAAAACATTCAGTACTTC. It codes for CASSNEGAKNIQYF.